A single sample is the source of the 16 T cell receptor beta chains below, sequenced in a study of blood T cell repertoires in COVID-19. Only in-frame clones appear in the TCRdb table, and some are missing; sequencing was by immunoSEQ multiplex PCR. The repertoire holds approximately 170,000 clones, with approximately 81% as singletons. The sample taken for sequencing was peripheral blood. These receptors all come from a woman in her 70s with COVID-19, enrolled during active disease.

J is TRBJ2-3 and V is TRBV7-2, with TRBD2 identical over 11 bases. The germline gives CDR1 SGHTA, CDR2 FQGNSA. J gave up 6 bases and V 1 base, and 3 bases lay outside the gene matches. The CDR3 is made up of 15 amino acids. The CDR3 region has the DNA TGTGCCAGCAGCTTAGTAGCGGGAGGGCCCGATACGCAGTATTTT. It codes for CASSLVAGGPDTQYF.

This clone was recorded once. This chain joins TRBV6-1 and TRBJ1-2; 7 bases align to TRBD1. This CDR3 contains 13 residues. The ends lost 3 bases at V and 6 bases at J; junction bases unmatched: 4. Looked up from germline, CDR1 is MNHNS and CDR2 is SASEGT. This CDR3 reads CASSDLTGNGYTF. The CDR3 nucleotides read TGTGCCAGCAGTGACCTGACAGGGAATGGCTACACCTTC.

The chain is built from TRBV3-1 (or the pseudogene TRBV3-2) and TRBJ1-1, with D possibly being TRBD1 (6 bases). The germline V gene encodes CDR1 LGHDT and CDR2 YNNKEL (reference sequence). The CDR3 totals 16 residues. V gave up 0 bases and J gave up 5 bases, with 16 bases separating them. The CDR3: CASSQDSWGRGTEAFF. DNA of the CDR3: TGTGCCAGCAGCCAAGATAGTTGGGGGCGCGGGACTGAAGCTTTCTTT.

This clone was seen more than once but under ten times. The J gene is TRBJ1-1, the V gene TRBV7-2, with D maybe TRBD1 (5 bases). The length of the CDR3 is 13 residues. Per germline, CDR1 SGHTA and CDR2 FQGNSA. Trimming took off 3 bases at V and 3 bases at J, with 8 bases between the two ends. CDR3 sequence: CASSFDSDTEAFF. The CDR3, as DNA: TGTGCCAGCAGCTTCGACAGCGACACTGAAGCTTTCTTT. The whole variable domain, filled in from reference TRBV7-2 and TRBJ1-1, reads GAGVSQSPSNKVTEKGKDVELRCDPISGHTALYWYRQSLGQGLEFLIYFQGNSAPDKSGLPSDRFSAERTGGSVSTLTIQRTQQEDSAVYLCASSFDSDTEAFFGQGTRLTVV.

The rearrangement uses TRBV19 and TRBJ2-3, with 8 bases matching TRBD1. The V gene end was trimmed by 3 bases and the J gene end by 0 bases; junction bases not matched to a gene: 5. CDR3 length: 16 residues. CDR1 LNHDA and CDR2 SQIVND come from the germline V gene (reference sequence). This chain's CDR3 is CASSIPGGPSTDTQYF. CDR3 DNA: TGTGCCAGTAGTATCCCAGGGGGCCCCAGCACAGATACGCAGTATTTT.

This clone was observed a few times. The rearrangement uses TRBV7-3 and TRBJ1-1; D gene unclear. This CDR3 comprises 13 residues. Trimming took 5 bases from V and 1 from J, leaving 8 bases between them. Germline V gene sequence: CDR1 SGHTA, CDR2 FQGTGA. This CDR3 is CASSRGWNTEAFF. The CDR3 DNA sequence: TGTGCCAGCAGCCGAGGTTGGAACACTGAAGCTTTCTTT.

This clone showed up just a few times. The rearrangement links TRBV18 to TRBJ1-2, with D perhaps matching TRBD1 (6 bases). V was clipped by 6 bases and J by 3 bases, with 11 bases between them. Germline CDR1 KGHSH, CDR2 LQKENI. The CDR3 is made up of 13 amino acids. CDR3 in amino acids: CASSRRGDYGYTF. As DNA, the CDR3 is TGTGCCAGCTCGCGCAGGGGTGACTATGGCTACACCTTC.

This sequence joins TRBV30 and TRBJ2-1, with 9 bases matching TRBD2. Germline V gives CDR1 GTSNPN, CDR2 SVGIG (reference sequence). The junction had 14 bases not matched to a gene; V was cut back by 4 bases and J by 10 bases. This CDR3 has 15 residues. CDR3 DNA sequence: TGTGCCTGGAAGAGGGGCGGGAGGGCCATTTGGGAGCAGTTCTTC. Its translation: CAWKRGGRAIWEQFF.

V and J are TRBV27 and TRBJ1-2; D might be TRBD1 (6 bases). The CDR3 covers 19 residues. Germline V gene lookup returns CDR1 MNHEY and CDR2 SMNVEV (reference sequence). V lost 2 bases and J 5 bases, leaving 27 bases between the germline ends. The CDR3 DNA sequence: TGTGCCAGCAGTTTACGGACCTTAGCATGGCAGGACAGCCAATATGGCTACACCTTC. It translates to CASSLRTLAWQDSQYGYTF.

The CDR3 sequence is CASSPSTAGISYNEQFF. The CDR3 DNA is TGTGCCAGCAGCCCCTCCACCGCGGGGATATCCTACAATGAGCAGTTCTTC. The gene calls are TRBV3-1 (or the pseudogene TRBV3-2) and TRBJ2-1; the D gene is possibly TRBD2 (6 bases). Deletions cut 4 bases from V and 1 base from J, with 17 bases between. CDR1 is LGHDT and CDR2 is YNNKEL in the germline V gene (reference sequence). The CDR3 contains 17 residues.

This clone was detected only a few times. The chain recombines TRBV15 with TRBJ1-2; 10 nucleotides line up with TRBD1. The CDR3 has 16 residues. The junction had 12 bases not matched to a gene; V was cut back by 4 bases and J by 7 bases. Germline V gives CDR1 LNHNV, CDR2 YYDKDF (reference sequence). CDR3 bases: TGTGCCACCAGCATCATGACAGGGGGCGGTCAAGGTGGCTACACCTTC. Translated: CATSIMTGGGQGGYTF.

The chain is built from TRBV5-1 and TRBJ1-6; tentative D call: TRBD1 (6 bases). Deletions cut 1 base from V and 7 bases from J, with 9 bases between. This CDR3 has 14 amino acids. Germline V lookup: CDR1 SGHRS, CDR2 YFSETQ. The CDR3 spells CASSLSTGNSPLHF. DNA of the CDR3: TGCGCCAGCAGCTTGTCGACAGGCAATTCACCCCTCCACTTT.

The J gene is TRBJ2-5, the V gene TRBV15; 9 bases line up with TRBD2. Germline V lookup: CDR1 LNHNV, CDR2 YYDKDF (reference sequence). This CDR3 region has 15 residues. Trimming removed 1 base from V and 5 bases from J; junction bases left unmatched: 5. The CDR3, as DNA: TGTGCCACCAGCAGAGGCGCGGGGGGGCGGGAGACCCAGTACTTC. The encoded protein is CATSRGAGGRETQYF.

This clone was observed a few times. This chain links TRBV29-1 with TRBJ2-2; D not resolved. V shed 4 bases and J shed 3 bases, with 9 bases lying between them. Germline V gene data show CDR1 as SQVTM and CDR2 as ANQGSEA. The CDR3 runs to 13 residues. The CDR3 region is CSVGEPDTGELFF. CDR3 nucleotides: TGCAGCGTTGGTGAGCCCGACACCGGGGAGCTGTTTTTT.

The chain links TRBV6-5 to TRBJ1-5; TRBD1 matches at 7 bases. The CDR3 is 15 amino acids. CDR1 MNHEY and CDR2 SVGAGI come from the germline V gene. V lost 6 bases and J lost 5; bases outside the gene matches: 10. For the CDR3, the DNA is TGTGCCAGCAGCCCCATGACAGGGTCCGATCAGCCCCAGCATTTT. Amino acids: CASSPMTGSDQPQHF.

This chain uses TRBV10-3 with TRBJ1-1; weak D call: TRBD1 (6 bases). Germline V gene data show CDR1 as ENHRY and CDR2 as SYGVKD. This CDR3 comprises 15 residues. V was clipped by 10 bases and J by 4 bases, with 22 bases between them. CDR3 in amino acids: CATLGWGGLLTEAFF. The CDR3 region has the DNA TGTGCCACACTGGGGTGGGGGGGCCTTCTCACTGAAGCTTTCTTT.